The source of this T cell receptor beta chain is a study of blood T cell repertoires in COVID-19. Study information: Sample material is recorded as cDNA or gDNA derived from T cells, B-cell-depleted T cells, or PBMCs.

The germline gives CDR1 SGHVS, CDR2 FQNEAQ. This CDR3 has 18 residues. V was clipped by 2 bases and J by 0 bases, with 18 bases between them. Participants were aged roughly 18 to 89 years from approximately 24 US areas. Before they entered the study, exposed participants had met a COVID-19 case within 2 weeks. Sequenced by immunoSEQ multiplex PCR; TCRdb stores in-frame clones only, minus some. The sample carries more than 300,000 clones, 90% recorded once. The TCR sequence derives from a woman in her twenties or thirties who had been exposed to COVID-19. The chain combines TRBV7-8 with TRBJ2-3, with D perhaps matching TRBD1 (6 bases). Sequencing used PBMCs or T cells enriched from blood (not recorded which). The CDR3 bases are TGTGCCAGCAGCTTAAGGGCGTTAGGTGGGGGCAGCACAGATACGCAGTATTTT. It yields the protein CASSLRALGGGSTDTQYF. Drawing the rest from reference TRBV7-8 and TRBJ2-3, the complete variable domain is GAGVSQSPRYKVAKRGQDVALRCDPISGHVSLFWYQQALGQGPEFLTYFQNEAQLDKSGLPSDRFFAERPEGSVSTLKIQRTQQEDSAVYLCASSLRALGGGSTDTQYFGPGTRLTVL.